There are many counts of the clone carrying this T cell receptor (beta chain). Its antigen is undetermined. The CDR3 is cut off 3 residues early in the read; its end comes from the germline J gene. Caucasian heritage predominated among both patients and controls. The CDR3 totals 13 residues. Germline V gene sequence: CDR1 SNHLY, CDR2 FYNNEI. The V gene end was trimmed by 7 bases and the J gene end by 6 bases; junction bases not matched to a gene: 8. This specimen comes from a study of T cell clonality in common variable immunodeficiency. The study, taken as a whole, reports: Compared with controls, CVID subjects had fewer shared TCRbeta clones. CVID subjects had higher TCRbeta clonality than healthy controls, most marked in about a third. Links between repertoire features and CVID complications were heterogeneity-limited.

Data came from immunoSEQ multiplex PCR; TCRdb stores just in-frame clones and leaves some out. Recorded here are about 52,000 clones, none singletons. The chain employs TRBV2 and TRBJ1-1; TRBD1 aligns across 7 bases. The source is a person aged 18 to 70 in good health. Input material: peripheral blood mononuclear cells. The CDR3 bases that were read are TGTGCCAGCACGGGACAGTTCTTTCCTGAA. Translation gives CASTGQFFPE. The CDR3 reads in full as CASTGQFFPEAFF.